The 26 T cell receptor beta chains in this list originate from one sample, sequenced in a study of CD8+ T cells in alopecia areata. As to treatment: oral pan-JAK inhibitor, 5-10 mg twice daily. Extracted from the samples, RNA was reverse transcribed into cDNA to serve as the sequencing template. Here immunoSEQ multiplex PCR was the method, and the copy in TCRdb shows in-frame clones only, minus some. In the table there are approximately 180,000 clones, roughly 70% of which are singletons. This material consisted of CD4+ T cells sorted from blood, taken between weeks 49 and 50, from a patient treated with tofacitinib. All receptors come from a human donor with alopecia areata.

The chain combines TRBV30 with TRBJ2-5; no clear D. Germline V lookup: CDR1 GTSNPN, CDR2 SVGIG (reference sequence). The length of the CDR3 is 13 residues. V dropped 0 bases and J dropped 3 bases, with 8 bases sitting between them. The CDR3 bases are TGTGCCTGGAGTGTACAAGTGAAAGAGACCCAGTACTTC. Amino acids: CAWSVQVKETQYF. Full variable domain (remainder filled in from reference TRBV30 and TRBJ2-5): SQTIHQWPATLVQPVGSPLSLECTVEGTSNPNLYWYRQAAGRGLQLLFYSVGIGQISSEVPQNLSASRPQDRQFILSSKKLLLSDSGFYLCAWSVQVKETQYFGPGTRLLVL.

V usage is TRBV9 and J usage is TRBJ2-5, with 7 bases matching TRBD1. Germline V CDR1 and CDR2: SGDLS, YYNGEE. CDR3 length equals 15 residues. Germline trimming cut 0 bases from V and 5 bases from J; bases unmatched to any gene: 7. CDR3 sequence reads: CASSVAQGWRETQYF. The DNA for the CDR3 is TGTGCCAGCAGCGTAGCACAGGGGTGGAGGGAGACCCAGTACTTC.

The J gene is TRBJ2-1, the V gene TRBV19; D gene uncertain. The V and J ends lost 5 bases and 5 bases respectively, with 7 bases between them. The CDR3 contains 12 residues. Germline CDR1 reads LNHDA; CDR2 reads SQIVND (reference sequence). This CDR3 reads CASSEADNEQFF. CDR3 bases: TGTGCCAGTAGTGAGGCAGACAATGAGCAGTTCTTC.

This clone was counted only a few times. The V call is TRBV29-1, the J call TRBJ2-3; 9 bases align to TRBD2. V gave up 0 bases and J gave up 5 bases; unmatched junction bases: 6. CDR1 is SQVTM, CDR2 ANQGSEA, per germline. The CDR3 covers 15 residues. CDR3 DNA sequence: TGCAGCGTTGAAGATCGGGGACTAGCACAAGATACGCAGTATTTT. Amino acids: CSVEDRGLAQDTQYF.

There are a few counts of this clone. The gene calls are TRBV19 and TRBJ1-5; 9 bases line up with TRBD1. V trimming: 9 bases; J trimming: 6 bases; junction bases outside the gene matches: 6. The germline CDR1 and CDR2 sequences are LNHDA and SQIVND (reference sequence). The CDR3 is 13 residues long. CDR3 sequence reads: CASRQGVSQPQHF. CDR3 sequence (DNA): TGTGCCAGCCGACAGGGGGTAAGTCAGCCCCAGCATTTT.

The CDR3, as DNA: TGTGCCACCAGCAACCCGGCGGGGGGCCCCATCCACGAGCAGTACTTC. Encoded protein: CATSNPAGGPIHEQYF. The chain combines TRBV15 with TRBJ2-7, with 8 bases lining up with TRBD2. Germline V gene data show CDR1 as LNHNV and CDR2 as YYDKDF (reference sequence). The V gene end was trimmed by 4 bases and the J gene end by 5 bases; junction bases not matched to a gene: 13. This CDR3 spans 16 amino acids.

The rearrangement uses TRBV7-2 and TRBJ1-5; weak D call: TRBD1 (5 bases). Trimming pared 4 bases from V and 4 bases from J, leaving 8 bases between. CDR1 SGHTA and CDR2 FQGNSA come from the germline V gene. The CDR3 is made up of 13 amino acids. The chain's CDR3 is CASSSQANQPQHF. The CDR3 region has the DNA TGTGCCAGCAGCTCACAGGCGAATCAGCCCCAGCATTTT.

This chain connects TRBV7-9 to TRBJ2-1; D possibly matches TRBD1 or TRBD2 (5 bases each). The germline gives CDR1 SEHNR, CDR2 FQNEAQ (reference sequence). The CDR3 is made up of 17 amino acids. The V and J ends lost 4 bases and 5 bases respectively, with 21 bases between them. The CDR3, as DNA: TGTGCCAGCAGCTCCCCAAAATTCGGGGCGCTTAACAATGAGCAGTTCTTC. It encodes CASSSPKFGALNNEQFF.

CDR3 amino acids: CSVSQSSGNTIYF. In DNA form, the CDR3 reads TGCAGCGTTTCGCAGTCGTCTGGAAACACCATATATTTT. The V call is TRBV29-1, the J call TRBJ1-3; D uncertain. CDR1 and CDR2 from the germline V gene are SQVTM and ANQGSEA. This CDR3 is 13 amino acids long. V was cut by 5 bases and J by 1 base, with 9 bases left in between. Based on the CDR3 plus reference TRBV29-1 and TRBJ1-3, the full variable domain is SAVISQKPSRDICQRGTSLTIQCQVDSQVTMMFWYRQQPGQSLTLIATANQGSEATYESGFVIDKFPISRPNLTFSTLTVSNMSPEDSSIYLCSVSQSSGNTIYFGEGSWLTVV.

CDR3 in DNA: TGTGCCAGCAGCCCCCTGGGACAGCCGATCAATGAGCAGTTCTTC. Translation: CASSPLGQPINEQFF. The V gene is TRBV7-9, the J gene TRBJ2-1; 7 positions agree with TRBD1. CDR3 length: 15 amino acids. V dropped 5 bases and J dropped 6; count of bases not matched to a gene: 10. Germline CDR1 is SEHNR and CDR2 is FQNEAQ (reference sequence). Filled out from reference TRBV7-9 and TRBJ2-1, the complete variable domain reads DTGVSQNPRHKITKRGQNVTFRCDPISEHNRLYWYRQTLGQGPEFLTYFQNEAQLEKSRLLSDRFSAERPKGSFSTLEIQRTEQGDSAMYLCASSPLGQPINEQFFGPGTRLTVL.

The rearrangement joins TRBV7-8 to TRBJ1-1; D unresolved. CDR1 is SGHVS, CDR2 FQNEAQ, per germline. CDR3 length: 13 residues. The V and J ends lost 1 base and 2 bases respectively, with 5 bases between them. The CDR3 sequence is CASSLVANTEAFF. CDR3 nucleotide sequence: TGTGCCAGCAGCTTAGTTGCTAACACTGAAGCTTTCTTT.

This clone was seen a few times. The chain uses TRBV9 and TRBJ1-4; 8 nucleotides line up with TRBD1. The germline CDR1 and CDR2 sequences are SGDLS and YYNGEE. The ends lost 8 bases at V and 10 bases at J; junction bases unmatched: 4. There are 11 residues in the CDR3. The chain's CDR3 is CARLQGVKLFF. As DNA, the CDR3 is TGTGCCAGGTTACAGGGGGTAAAACTGTTTTTT.

This rearrangement joins TRBV5-1 to TRBJ2-3, with D possibly matching TRBD2 (6 bases). V lost 0 bases and J 1 base, leaving 12 bases between the germline ends. CDR3 length: 16 amino acids. CDR1 and CDR2 from the germline V gene are SGHRS and YFSETQ. The CDR3 here is CASSLGPGGGTDTQYF. The CDR3 DNA follows: TGCGCCAGCAGCTTGGGTCCCGGCGGGGGCACAGATACGCAGTATTTT.

The V call is TRBV18, the J call TRBJ2-5; D uncertain. Germline CDR1 and CDR2: KGHSH and LQKENI. Trimming removed 4 bases at V and 2 bases at J, with 14 bases between. The CDR3 runs to 15 residues. The CDR3 spells CASSQNVAGQETQYF. The CDR3 nucleotides read TGTGCCAGCTCACAAAACGTAGCTGGGCAAGAGACCCAGTACTTC.

This sequence joins TRBV5-6 and TRBJ2-7; D is possibly TRBD2 (5 bases). This CDR3 region has 13 residues. V lost 4 bases to trimming and J lost 4 bases, with 12 bases between them. The germline V gene has CDR1 SGHDT and CDR2 YYEEEE. CDR3 DNA: TGTGCCAGCAGCGGACGGGATAGATACGAGCAGTACTTC. It codes for CASSGRDRYEQYF.

The rearrangement uses TRBV10-2 and TRBJ1-5, with TRBD1 identical over 8 bases. The trim removed 6 bases at V and 2 bases at J, leaving 0 bases unmatched. Looked up from germline, CDR1 is WSHSY and CDR2 is SAAADI. This CDR3 has 13 residues. The CDR3 region is CASRGQGNQPQHF. The CDR3 DNA reads as TGCGCCAGCAGGGGACAGGGCAATCAGCCCCAGCATTTT.

In this sample, this clone turned up a few times. The chain uses TRBV5-6 and TRBJ2-7; no clear D. Per germline, CDR1 SGHDT and CDR2 YYEEEE. The CDR3 runs to 11 residues. Trimming shortened V by 3 bases and J by 3 bases, and 4 bases separated the two germline ends. The CDR3 sequence: CASSSNYEQYF. The CDR3, as DNA: TGTGCCAGCAGCTCAAACTACGAGCAGTACTTC. The full variable domain, completed using reference TRBV5-6 and TRBJ2-7, is DAGVTQSPTHLIKTRGQQVTLRCSPKSGHDTVSWYQQALGQGPQFIFQYYEEEERQRGNFPDRFSGHQFPNYSSELNVNALLLGDSALYLCASSSNYEQYFGPGTRLTVT.

V and J are TRBV30 and TRBJ1-5; the match to TRBD1 covers 8 bases. V was clipped by 0 bases and J by 6 bases; unmatched bases: 1. The germline V gene has CDR1 GTSNPN and CDR2 SVGIG (reference sequence). This CDR3 is built from 13 residues. DNA of the CDR3: TGTGCCTGGAGTGTGGACAGGGCTCAGCCCCAGCATTTT. Residues: CAWSVDRAQPQHF.

The chain combines TRBV30 with TRBJ2-3; 7 bases match TRBD1. CDR1 and CDR2 from the germline V gene are GTSNPN and SVGIG (reference sequence). J gave up 3 bases and V 2 bases, and 11 bases lay outside the gene matches. CDR3 length equals 16 residues. The CDR3 spells CAWSPRQGFGTDTQYF. Written as DNA, the CDR3 is TGTGCCTGGAGTCCCCGACAGGGTTTTGGGACAGATACGCAGTATTTT.

V gene TRBV29-1 combines with J gene TRBJ2-2, with D hard to call. In germline, CDR1 is SQVTM, CDR2 ANQGSEA. Trimming stripped 6 bases from V and 0 bases from J, with 11 bases between. The CDR3 is made up of 14 amino acids. As DNA, the CDR3 is TGCAGCGTAAAGACGGATTCGAACACCGGGGAGCTGTTTTTT. Amino acids: CSVKTDSNTGELFF.

The chain joins TRBV27 to TRBJ2-7; possibly TRBD2 for D (7 bases). CDR1 and CDR2 (germline): MNHEY, SMNVEV (reference sequence). V was cut by 10 bases and J by 0 bases, with 28 bases left in between. This CDR3 contains 18 residues. DNA of the CDR3: TGTGCCACAAGCATGGGAGGGGCTTGGCAGGGGTTCTCCTACGAGCAGTACTTC. Its translation: CATSMGGAWQGFSYEQYF.

V usage is TRBV10-2 and J usage is TRBJ1-2, with TRBD1 matching over 9 bases. The CDR3 has 13 residues. Germline V gives CDR1 WSHSY, CDR2 SAAADI. Losses at the gene ends were 7 bases for V and 7 bases for J; bases not matched to a gene: 7. The CDR3 DNA reads as TGCGCCAGCAACCCGGACAGGGGAGGTGGCTACACCTTC. Protein sequence: CASNPDRGGGYTF.

In this sample, this clone turned up a few times. This sequence joins TRBV5-6 and TRBJ1-6; D gene uncertain. CDR3 length equals 13 residues. From germline, CDR1 is SGHDT and CDR2 YYEEEE. Trimming took 4 bases from V and 8 from J, leaving 10 bases between them. CDR3 DNA sequence: TGTGCCAGCAGCGGGCTAAGGGATTCACCCCTCCACTTT. It is translated as CASSGLRDSPLHF.

The gene calls are TRBV7-3 and TRBJ1-1; D gene ambiguous. This CDR3 comprises 13 residues. Per germline, CDR1 SGHTA and CDR2 FQGTGA. Trimming took 2 bases from V and 4 from J, leaving 8 bases between them. The CDR3 nucleotides are TGTGCCAGCAGCTTACTGAGTCGCACTGAAGCTTTCTTT. Translated, it gives CASSLLSRTEAFF. Full variable domain (outside the CDR3, taken from reference TRBV7-3 and TRBJ1-1): GAGVSQTPSNKVTEKGKYVELRCDPISGHTALYWYRQSLGQGPEFLIYFQGTGAADDSGLPNDRFFAVRPEGSVSTLKIQRTERGDSAVYLCASSLLSRTEAFFGQGTRLTVV.

There are a few counts of this clone. The genes are TRBV9 and TRBJ1-5; TRBD1 is a possible D gene (6 bases). The V gene lost 3 bases and the J gene lost 0 bases, with 13 bases spanning the gap. Germline-derived CDR1 and CDR2 are SGDLS and YYNGEE. The CDR3 covers 16 residues. CDR3 in amino acids: CASSADGQNSNQPQHF. CDR3 nucleotide sequence: TGTGCCAGCAGCGCCGACGGACAGAATAGCAATCAGCCCCAGCATTTT.

This clone has just a few counts. This rearrangement joins TRBV7-2 to TRBJ2-1; 9 nucleotides match TRBD1. Germline V gene data show CDR1 as SGHTA and CDR2 as FQGNSA. The CDR3 runs 14 residues. Trimming took 4 bases from V and 9 from J; bases not matched to a gene: 7. CDR3 bases: TGTGCCAGCAGCTCCCGGGACAGGGCCCCTGAGCAGTTCTTC. Amino acids: CASSSRDRAPEQFF.